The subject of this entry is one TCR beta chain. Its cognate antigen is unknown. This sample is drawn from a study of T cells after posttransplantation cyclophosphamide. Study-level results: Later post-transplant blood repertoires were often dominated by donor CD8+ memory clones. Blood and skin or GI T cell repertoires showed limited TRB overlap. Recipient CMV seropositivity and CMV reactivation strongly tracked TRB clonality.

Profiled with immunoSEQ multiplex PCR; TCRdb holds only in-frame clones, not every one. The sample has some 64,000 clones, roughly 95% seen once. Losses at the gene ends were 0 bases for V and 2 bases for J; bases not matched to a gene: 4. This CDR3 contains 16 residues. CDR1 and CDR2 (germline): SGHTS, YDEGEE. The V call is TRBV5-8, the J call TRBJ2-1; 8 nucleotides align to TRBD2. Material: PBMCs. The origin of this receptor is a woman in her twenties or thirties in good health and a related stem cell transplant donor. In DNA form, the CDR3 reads TGTGCCAGCAGCTTGGGAGTAGCGGGGCCCTACAATGAGCAGTTCTTC. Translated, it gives CASSLGVAGPYNEQFF.